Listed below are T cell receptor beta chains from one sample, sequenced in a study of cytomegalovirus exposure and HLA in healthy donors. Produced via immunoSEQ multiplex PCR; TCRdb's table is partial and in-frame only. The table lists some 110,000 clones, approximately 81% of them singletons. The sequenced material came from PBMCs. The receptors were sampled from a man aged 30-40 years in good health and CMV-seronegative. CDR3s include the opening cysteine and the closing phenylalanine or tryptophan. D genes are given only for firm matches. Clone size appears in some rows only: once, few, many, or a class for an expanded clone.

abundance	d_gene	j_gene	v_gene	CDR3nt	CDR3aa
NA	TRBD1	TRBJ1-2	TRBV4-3	TGCGCCAGCAGCCAAGAGACAGGGTATGGCTACACCTTC	CASSQETGYGYTF
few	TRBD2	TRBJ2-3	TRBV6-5	TGTGCCAGCAGGCCCTCCGGGGCGGGGGTAGATACGCAGTATTTT	CASRPSGAGVDTQYF
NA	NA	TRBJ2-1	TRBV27	TGTGCCAGCAGTTTCGGGGACATACTATACAATGAGCAGTTCTTC	CASSFGDILYNEQFF
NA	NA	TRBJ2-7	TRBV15	TGTGCCACCAGAGGCCAGGGTGGGTTCTCCTACGAGCAGTACTTC	CATRGQGGFSYEQYF
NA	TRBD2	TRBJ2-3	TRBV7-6	TGTGCCAGCACCTCGGTAACGGGGGGAGATACGCAGTATTTT	CASTSVTGGDTQYF
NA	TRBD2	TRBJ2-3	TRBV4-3	TGCGCCAGCAGCCAAGATAGCGGGGGGGCGGGGGATACGCAGTATTTT	CASSQDSGGAGDTQYF
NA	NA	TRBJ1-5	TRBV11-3	TGTGCCAGCAGACCTGACAGTACCAATCAGCCCCAGCATTTT	CASRPDSTNQPQHF
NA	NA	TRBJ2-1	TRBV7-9	TGTGCCAGCAGCTTAGGTGGCCACAGGGATGAGCAGTTCTTC	CASSLGGHRDEQFF
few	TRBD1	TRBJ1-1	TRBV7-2	TGTGCCAGCAGCTTGACAGGGGGGAGGACTGAAGCTTTCTTT	CASSLTGGRTEAFF
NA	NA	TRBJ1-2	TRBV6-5	TGTGCCAGCAGTTCCGGGGGGCTTGACTATGGCTACACCTTC	CASSSGGLDYGYTF
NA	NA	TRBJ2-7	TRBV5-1	TGCGCCAGCAGGGTGGACAGCTACGAGCAGTACTTC	CASRVDSYEQYF
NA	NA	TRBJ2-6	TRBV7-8	TGTGCCAGCAGCTTAGGTGACAGAGCTTACCTCTCTGGGGCCAACGTCCTGACTTTC	CASSLGDRAYLSGANVLTF
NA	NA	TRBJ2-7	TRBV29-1	TGCAGCGTTGGTGAGGGTACCTCTCTCGAGCAGTACTTC	CSVGEGTSLEQYF
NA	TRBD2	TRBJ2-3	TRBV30	TGTGCCGGGTCACTAGCGGGAGGACGAGATACGCAGTATTTT	CAGSLAGGRDTQYF
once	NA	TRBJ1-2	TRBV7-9	TGTGCCAGCTCACGGGGGGCCAACTATGGCTACACCTTC	CASSRGANYGYTF
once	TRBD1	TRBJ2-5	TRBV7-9	TGTGCCAGCAGCACGGGACAGACGAGCCAAGAGACCCAGTACTTC	CASSTGQTSQETQYF
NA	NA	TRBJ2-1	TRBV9	TGTGCCAGCAGCGTAGATACAGGATACAATGAGCAGTTCTTC	CASSVDTGYNEQFF
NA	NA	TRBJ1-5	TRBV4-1	TGCGCCAGCAGCCAAGTTGAGAATAGCAATCAGCCCCAGCATTTT	CASSQVENSNQPQHF
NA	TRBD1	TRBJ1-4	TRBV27	TGTGCCAGCAGTAGAACACAGGGGGCGCCTCGGGAAAAACTGTTTTTT	CASSRTQGAPREKLFF
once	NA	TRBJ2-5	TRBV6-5	TGTGCCAGTGGGGGCGAGACCCAGTACTTC	CASGGETQYF
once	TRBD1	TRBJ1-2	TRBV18	TGTGCCAGCTCACCGGGACAGGGGAACTATGGCTACACCTTC	CASSPGQGNYGYTF
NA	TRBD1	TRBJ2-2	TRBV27	TGTGCCAGCAGTTCCGGGACAGCGAGTGAGGGGGAGCTGTTTTTT	CASSSGTASEGELFF